Presented here are 18 T cell receptor beta chains from one specimen sequenced in a study of shared clonotypes between healthy human individuals. Sequenced by immunoSEQ multiplex PCR; TCRdb stores in-frame clones only, minus some. The sample holds about 2 million clones; approximately 94% are singletons and the top ten take approximately 1%. CD45RO negativity and positive selection for CCR7 defined naive CD8 cells, a population that excluded terminally differentiated effector memory CD45RA+ cells. Sequenced sample: naive CD8+ T cells sorted from blood. The receptors originated from a man between 18 and 29 years old in good health.

The V call is TRBV7-9, the J call TRBJ2-3; D may be TRBD1 or TRBD2 (5 bases each). CDR1 SEHNR and CDR2 FQNEAQ come from the germline V gene (reference sequence). The CDR3 runs to 15 residues. V was shortened by 4 bases and J by 0 bases, with 11 bases between the two germline ends. This CDR3 is CASSSTGTSTDTQYF. CDR3 bases: TGTGCCAGCAGCTCAACCGGGACCAGCACAGATACGCAGTATTTT. Filled out from reference TRBV7-9 and TRBJ2-3, the complete variable domain reads DTGVSQNPRHKITKRGQNVTFRCDPISEHNRLYWYRQTLGQGPEFLTYFQNEAQLEKSRLLSDRFSAERPKGSFSTLEIQRTEQGDSAMYLCASSSTGTSTDTQYFGPGTRLTVL.

Remarks on this clone: The same CDR3 arises from other DNA sequences in this sample as well. The genes are TRBV11-2 and TRBJ2-7; 8 bases line up with TRBD1. CDR1 is SGHAT, CDR2 FQNNGV, per germline. There are 14 residues in the CDR3. Trimming removed 1 base from V and 2 bases from J; junction bases left unmatched: 1. CDR3 residues: CASSLAGGAYEQYF. For the CDR3, the DNA is TGTGCCAGCAGCTTAGCAGGGGGCGCCTACGAGCAGTACTTC. The whole variable domain, filled in from reference TRBV11-2 and TRBJ2-7, reads EAGVAQSPRYKIIEKRQSVAFWCNPISGHATLYWYQQILGQGPKLLIQFQNNGVVDDSQLPKDRFSAERLKGVDSTLKIQPAKLEDSAVYLCASSLAGGAYEQYFGPGTRLTVT.

The rearrangement joins TRBV5-1 to TRBJ2-7; perhaps TRBD1 as D (6 bases). This CDR3 is 15 amino acids long. Germline CDR1 and CDR2: SGHRS and YFSETQ. V shed 2 bases and J shed 3 bases, with 15 bases lying between them. CDR3 bases: TGCGCCAGCAGCTTAGGCAGGGGAATTTTCTACGAGCAGTACTTC. Protein: CASSLGRGIFYEQYF.

Note on this clone: This same CDR3 is encoded by further DNA sequences in the sample. V usage is TRBV2 and J usage is TRBJ1-1, with a possible D match to TRBD1 (6 bases). The V end was cut by 1 base, the J end by 5 bases, with 14 bases between. Germline values: CDR1 SNHLY, CDR2 FYNNEI. This CDR3 region has 15 residues. CDR3 in amino acids: CASSEVGGLNTEAFF. The DNA for the CDR3 is TGTGCCAGCAGTGAAGTGGGGGGGCTTAATACTGAAGCTTTCTTT.

The chain recombines TRBV6-5 with TRBJ2-7, with 7 bases matching TRBD1. Trimming cost V 5 bases and J 4 bases; bases outside gene matches: 5. The germline CDR1 and CDR2 sequences are MNHEY and SVGAGI. The CDR3 loop spans 13 amino acids. The CDR3 DNA sequence: TGTGCCAGCAGTGCCGACAGGGCGTACGAGCAGTACTTC. This encodes CASSADRAYEQYF.

The V gene is TRBV29-1, the J gene TRBJ1-1; D gene unclear. The CDR3 sequence is 11 residues long. Per germline, CDR1 SQVTM and CDR2 ANQGSEA. Trimming stripped 2 bases from V and 11 bases from J, with 12 bases between. The chain's CDR3 is CSVEKVGRAFF. The CDR3 region has the DNA TGCAGCGTTGAAAAGGTGGGTCGCGCTTTCTTT.

The rearrangement links TRBV7-9 to TRBJ1-5, with 7 bases aligning to TRBD1. This CDR3 has 15 residues. Germline loops: CDR1 SEHNR, CDR2 FQNEAQ (reference sequence). V gave up 2 bases and J gave up 4 bases; unmatched junction bases: 5. CDR3 coding DNA: TGTGCCAGCAGCTTATCGTCAGGGGGGAATCAGCCCCAGCATTTT. Its translation is CASSLSSGGNQPQHF.

The V gene is TRBV7-9, the J gene TRBJ1-6; D might be TRBD1 (5 bases). V lost 5 bases, J lost 6 bases, and 11 bases lay in between. The CDR3 contains 14 residues. The germline V gene has CDR1 SEHNR and CDR2 FQNEAQ (reference sequence). The CDR3 here is CASSAQESNSPLHF. CDR3 in DNA: TGTGCCAGCAGCGCACAGGAATCTAATTCACCCCTCCACTTT.

The chain recombines TRBV2 with TRBJ2-7; no clear D gene. This CDR3 region has 12 residues. V shed 6 bases and J shed 0 bases, with 6 bases lying between them. CDR1 SNHLY and CDR2 FYNNEI come from the germline V gene. The CDR3 coding sequence is TGTGCCAGCAGGATGAGCTCCTACGAGCAGTACTTC. Translated: CASRMSSYEQYF.

The chain combines TRBV5-4 with TRBJ1-6, with no clear D. Germline V gene sequence: CDR1 SGHNT, CDR2 YYREEE (reference sequence). Between the trimmed V and J ends, which lost 4 bases and 8 bases, there was a span of 13 bases. The CDR3 contains 14 residues. CDR3 protein: CASSEHGVDSPLHF. The CDR3 coding sequence is TGTGCCAGCAGCGAGCATGGGGTTGATTCACCCCTCCACTTT. Together with reference TRBV5-4 and TRBJ1-6, the CDR3 gives the full variable domain: ETGVTQSPTHLIKTRGQQVTLRCSSQSGHNTVSWYQQALGQGPQFIFQYYREEENGRGNFPPRFSGLQFPNYSSELNVNALELDDSALYLCASSEHGVDSPLHFGNGTRLTVT.

In this sample, this clone turned up once. The J gene is TRBJ2-1, the V gene TRBV2; 9 bases line up with TRBD1. Trimming at V came to 8 bases and at J to 7 bases, leaving 21 bases not matched to a gene. The CDR3 totals 18 residues. Looked up from germline, CDR1 is SNHLY and CDR2 is FYNNEI. The CDR3 nucleotides are TGTGCCAGCGTACGGGACAGGGCTTTTCGTCTTGGAAATAATGAGCAGTTCTTC. As protein: CASVRDRAFRLGNNEQFF.

The chain uses TRBV5-1 and TRBJ2-5; 8 nucleotides match TRBD1. V shed 2 bases and J 1 base; nucleotides not matched to a gene: 7. The germline V gene encodes CDR1 SGHRS and CDR2 YFSETQ. The CDR3 extends over 16 amino acids. The CDR3 nucleotides read TGCGCCAGCAGCTTACCGGGACAGGAGATCCAAGAGACCCAGTACTTC. Residues: CASSLPGQEIQETQYF.

V and J are TRBV9 and TRBJ1-2; tentative D call: TRBD1 (5 bases). Germline CDR1 SGDLS, CDR2 YYNGEE. V lost 0 bases and J 14 bases, leaving 11 bases between the germline ends. The CDR3 is 11 residues long. The CDR3 DNA reads TGTGCCAGCAGCGTAGGTCAGGGTAAAACCTTC. Protein product: CASSVGQGKTF.

V is TRBV19 and J is TRBJ1-1, with D perhaps TRBD1 (6 bases). Trimming stripped 10 bases from V and 3 bases from J, with 15 bases between. Germline CDR1 is LNHDA and CDR2 is SQIVND (reference sequence). This CDR3 is 13 amino acids long. CDR3 sequence: CATRDGGHTEAFF. Written as DNA, the CDR3 is TGTGCCACCAGGGACGGGGGCCACACTGAAGCTTTCTTT.

This rearrangement joins TRBV28 to TRBJ2-7, with 12 bases lining up with TRBD2. In germline, CDR1 is MDHEN, CDR2 SYDVKM. The CDR3 totals 14 residues. V dropped 5 bases and J dropped 5; count of bases not matched to a gene: 4. This chain's CDR3 is CASSLAGGPNEQYF. The CDR3 nucleotides are TGTGCCAGCAGTCTAGCGGGGGGGCCGAACGAGCAGTACTTC.

This rearrangement joins TRBV28 to TRBJ1-6; TRBD1 matches at 7 bases. V lost 6 bases, J lost 0 bases, and 11 bases stayed unmatched. CDR1 and CDR2 from the germline V gene are MDHEN and SYDVKM. This CDR3 region has 18 residues. DNA for the CDR3: TGTGCCAGCAGCCCAGGACAGGTATCTCTCTCCTATAATTCACCCCTCCACTTT. Its translation is CASSPGQVSLSYNSPLHF. Full variable domain (missing parts from reference TRBV28 and TRBJ1-6): DVKVTQSSRYLVKRTGEKVFLECVQDMDHENMFWYRQDPGLGLRLIYFSYDVKMKEKGDIPEGYSVSREKKERFSLILESASTNQTSMYLCASSPGQVSLSYNSPLHFGNGTRLTVT.

A word on this clone: Other nucleotide sequences from this sample produce the same CDR3. V is TRBV27 and J is TRBJ2-2, with TRBD2 matching 8 bases. This CDR3 contains 16 residues. From germline, CDR1 is MNHEY and CDR2 SMNVEV (reference sequence). With 5 bases clipped from V and 1 base from J, the junction kept 6 bases outside the gene matches. Written as DNA, the CDR3 is TGTGCCAGCAGTCCTCTAGCGGGCCTGAACACCGGGGAGCTGTTTTTT. Its protein product is CASSPLAGLNTGELFF.

The chain is built from TRBV6-5 and TRBJ2-7, with D perhaps TRBD1 (5 bases). This CDR3 comprises 14 residues. Germline V lookup: CDR1 MNHEY, CDR2 SVGAGI. Trimming stripped 5 bases from V and 6 bases from J, with 17 bases between. In nucleotides, the CDR3 is TGTGCCAGCAGTAACCAGGGCCCCCTCGTCGAGCAGTACTTC. This encodes CASSNQGPLVEQYF.